These 8 T cell receptor beta chains originate from one sample sequenced in a study of CD8+CD57+ T cells in acquired aplastic anemia. CDR3 and TCR beta VDJ profiling relied on a genomic DNA template. Each CDR3 protein is one row after TCRdb ran MiXCR on the reads. The data hold fewer than 200,000 distinct CDR3 sequences, with about three fifths observed a single time. The specimen was sorted CD4+, CD8+, or CD8+CD57+ T cells (not recorded which) from PBMCs. These receptors were taken from a human donor in good health.

The J gene is TRBJ1-2, the V gene TRBV7-9, with D possibly matching TRBD1 (5 bases). Germline CDR1 is SEHNR and CDR2 is FQNEAQ (reference sequence). The CDR3 is 14 residues long. The V and J ends lost 6 bases and 7 bases respectively, with 18 bases between them. The CDR3 DNA follows: TGTGCCAGCAGTCCCTCGGGACTCCTGTCTGGCTACACCTTC. It codes for CASSPSGLLSGYTF. The whole variable domain, remainder taken from reference TRBV7-9 and TRBJ1-2, is DTGVSQNPRHKITKRGQNVTFRCDPISEHNRLYWYRQTLGQGPEFLTYFQNEAQLEKSRLLSDRFSAERPKGSFSTLEIQRTEQGDSAMYLCASSPSGLLSGYTFGSGTRLTVV.

The chain is built from TRBV5-4 and TRBJ2-7; 7 nucleotides line up with TRBD1. This CDR3 has 15 amino acids. In germline, CDR1 is SGHNT, CDR2 YYREEE (reference sequence). V shed 5 bases and J 1 base; nucleotides not matched to a gene: 9. The DNA of the CDR3 is TGTGCCAGCAGTTTTTCACAGGGGCCATCCTACGAGCAGTACTTC. Its translation: CASSFSQGPSYEQYF.

V and J are TRBV7-8 and TRBJ2-7; tentatively, D is TRBD1 or TRBD2 (5 bases each). The CDR3 contains 15 residues. The germline V gene has CDR1 SGHVS and CDR2 FQNEAQ. Deletions cut 4 bases from V and 3 bases from J, with 16 bases between. This CDR3 is CASSSPGRGIYEQYF. The CDR3 DNA follows: TGTGCCAGCAGCTCTCCGGGAAGGGGAATCTACGAGCAGTACTTC.

The chain is built from TRBV9 and TRBJ2-5; TRBD2 is a possible D gene (5 bases). Germline V lookup: CDR1 SGDLS, CDR2 YYNGEE. Trimming cost V 0 bases and J 4 bases, with 19 bases left between them. There are 17 residues in the CDR3. CDR3 in amino acids: CASSVDLGITSLETQYF. DNA of the CDR3: TGTGCCAGCAGCGTAGATCTGGGGATTACTAGTTTAGAGACCCAGTACTTC.

The chain employs TRBV6-1 and TRBJ2-7; possibly TRBD1 for D (6 bases). This CDR3 is built from 16 residues. CDR1 is MNHNS, CDR2 SASEGT, per germline. Deletions cut 4 bases from V and 0 bases from J, with 16 bases between. CDR3 nucleotides: TGTGCCAGCAGTGGTTTAGGGGGTAGTTCCTCCTACGAGCAGTACTTC. Translated: CASSGLGGSSSYEQYF.

The chain has TRBV7-2 and TRBJ2-2, with no clear D. The CDR3 consists of 15 residues. CDR1 and CDR2 from the germline V gene are SGHTA and FQGNSA. Trimming took 1 base from V and 4 from J, leaving 10 bases between them. The DNA for the CDR3 is TGTGCCAGCAGCTTAGTTAGGAGTACCACCGGGGAGCTGTTTTTT. This translates into CASSLVRSTTGELFF.

In its sample, this clonotype was seen many times. The chain links TRBV7-9 to TRBJ2-1, with a tentative D call TRBD1 (6 bases). CDR1 is SEHNR, CDR2 FQNEAQ, per germline (reference sequence). V was trimmed by 2 bases and J by 2 bases, leaving 13 bases between them. The CDR3 has 16 amino acids. The CDR3 region is CASSLPGQNPYNEQFF. CDR3 nucleotide sequence: TGTGCCAGCAGCTTACCTGGACAGAATCCCTACAATGAGCAGTTCTTC. The variable domain in full, with the rest retrieved from reference TRBV7-9 and TRBJ2-1, is DTGVSQNPRHKITKRGQNVTFRCDPISEHNRLYWYRQTLGQGPEFLTYFQNEAQLEKSRLLSDRFSAERPKGSFSTLEIQRTEQGDSAMYLCASSLPGQNPYNEQFFGPGTRLTVL.

This clonotype has more than one count but fewer than ten. The chain links TRBV15 to TRBJ2-3; D unclear. Per the germline V gene, CDR1 is LNHNV and CDR2 is YYDKDF (reference sequence). Trimming cost V 8 bases and J 2 bases, with 5 bases left between them. The CDR3 extends over 11 amino acids. CDR3 region: CATGDTDTQYF. CDR3 DNA sequence: TGTGCCACCGGGGACACAGATACGCAGTATTTT.